This T cell receptor (beta chain) was captured in a study of cytomegalovirus exposure and HLA in healthy donors. Trimming stripped 6 bases from V and 8 bases from J, with 16 bases between. Looked up from germline, CDR1 is SNHLY and CDR2 is FYNNEI. This CDR3 spans 13 amino acids. General study points: The majority of CMV-associated TCR beta chains were reported as apparently HLA-restricted in a later analysis. High specificity and sensitivity for cytomegalovirus status were reported for the classifier.

Notes on this clone: Its specificity is unknown.

The primer mix had 60 Vbeta and 13 Jbeta primers. TCRdb keeps only in-frame clones here, not all; method: immunoSEQ multiplex PCR. The sample contains 110,000 to 150,000 clones, about 72% of which appear only once. The TCR originated in a man in his forties in good health and CMV-seronegative. Source material: PBMCs. The chain couples TRBV2 to TRBJ1-2, with a possible D match to TRBD1 (6 bases). The CDR3 loop is CASRVQGPEGYTF. Written as DNA, the CDR3 is TGTGCCAGCAGGGTACAGGGTCCGGAAGGCTACACCTTC.